The entry below describes one TCR beta chain. Its cognate antigen has yet to be identified. No base-level quality is on record; no much larger clone is a single base apart. The data belong to a study of siplizumab effects on memory and regulatory T cells (dated by TCRdb to between 2018 and 2021). Describing the broader study: The study examined how the anti-CD2 antibody siplizumab affects alloreactive T-cell subsets in allogeneic mixed lymphocyte reactions built from human PBMCs. What the study reported, not specific to this receptor: Whether proliferating Tregs from siplizumab cultures actually had suppressive function was not functionally confirmed. The cumulative frequency of alloreactive sequences traceable to unstimulated CD4+ memory T cells was significantly reduced by siplizumab. Because sequences at frequencies below about 10^-5 were poorly captured, only a minor fraction of alloreactive clones could be mapped back to unstimulated subsets. In reactions with siplizumab, an average of approximately 69% of mappable alloreactive CD4+ clones were Treg-derived, compared with roughly 30% in control reactions. A naive or memory phenotype could not be assigned to roughly 75-97% of proliferating CD4+ or CD8+ clones. Unstimulated naive T cells appeared more diverse than memory T cells, and naive cells seemed to contribute substantially to the alloresponse.

Sorted unstimulated T cells and proliferating T cells recovered from mixed lymphocyte reactions underwent TCRbeta CDR3 sequencing. Fresh whole blood from ten HLA-typed healthy donors was used as the source from which PBMCs were isolated. To map where alloreactive clones came from, CD4+ non-regulatory T cells in the unstimulated state were FACS-sorted. The germline V gene gives CDR1 as MDHEN and CDR2 as SYDVKM. The CDR3 holds 11 amino acids from the cysteine to the phenylalanine. Of all the DNA, just the CDR3 is kept, 33 bases in frame from base 1. The library was prepared using the immunoSEQ multiplex PCR assay. Each sample had some 94,000 TCR templates assayed by the deep sequencing platform. Genomic DNA extracted from sorted T cells was the material used for TCRbeta CDR3 sequencing. The study's own analysis went as follows. The R programming language was used for clonal analysis of TCRbeta CDR3 data. Comparing unstimulated samples against CFSE-low samples taken after the reaction was how alloreactive CD4+ and CD8+ clones were defined. Regulatory or non-regulatory origin of alloreactive CD4+ clones was assigned by matching sequences to the sorted unstimulated Treg and non-Treg repertoires. In TCRdb, the immuneACCESS table is reduced to in-frame sequences with V and J assigned. These tables do not hold every clone; where another copy was compared, an unresolved V gene accounts for under half, and the others remain unexplained. V and J calls and clone size follow that table, whereas D and trimming were derived from the DNA. The sample table records 90,000 to 150,000 clones; about 94% of these occur just once. The ten largest clones capture over 0.15% of the sample.

The chain links TRBV28 with TRBJ1-2; perhaps TRBD1 is the D gene, with 5 bases matching. This clonotype was sampled from a human donor in good health. Sequencing input: non-Treg CD4+ T cells sorted from blood. The cell subset or site label, as the study defines it: FACS-sorted unstimulated CD4+ non-regulatory T cells. The DNA sequence follows: TGTGTGACTCGGGCAGGGAGTGGCTACACCTTC. Its amino acids are CVTRAGSGYTF.